These 20 T cell receptor beta chains came from one sample sequenced in a study of vaccination effects on CD4 cells after COVID-19. With the ViraFEST assay, the study expanded antigen-specific CD4+ T cells using viral peptide pools, then sequenced them. The authors isolated CD4+ T cells after about 10 days of culture. Infection dated between March and December 2020, before the Alpha, Beta and Delta variants reached the United States. Subjects were given two BNT162b2 or mRNA-1273 vaccine doses. Sequencing used immunoSEQ multiplex PCR; TCRdb keeps in-frame clones, though not all of them. The top ten clones hold 15% to 25% of a sample with 15,000 or so clones, over 60% of them seen once. These receptors have no known antigen. The material sequenced was CD4+ T cells from PBMCs cultured with SARS-CoV-2 spike peptides, taken after COVID-19 vaccination. The receptors originated from a human donor who had a prior SARS-CoV-2 infection.

The table lists this clone with a count of one. The gene calls are TRBV5-1 and TRBJ2-3; D ambiguous. CDR3 length: 15 amino acids. The germline gives CDR1 SGHRS, CDR2 YFSETQ. V lost 0 bases, J lost 2 bases, and 10 bases lay in between. The CDR3 loop is CASSLGPGSTDTQYF. The DNA for the CDR3 is TGCGCCAGCAGCTTGGGGCCCGGGTCCACAGATACGCAGTATTTT.

As for this clone: One end of the junction varies from germline; a read error may be responsible. This chain links TRBV7-8 with TRBJ2-1; maybe TRBD2 (5 bases). The CDR3 spans 13 residues. Looked up from germline, CDR1 is SGHVS and CDR2 is FQNEAQ. CDR3 nucleotides: TGTGCCAGCAGCGTAGCGTGGGCGAGGCCCCAGTTCTTC. Protein product: CASSVAWARPQFF.

Here the CDR3 DNA reads TGTGCCAGCAGCCCCCTGACTAGCGGGAATTCCTACAATGAGCAGTTCTTC. Residues: CASSPLTSGNSYNEQFF. This chain joins TRBV5-6 and TRBJ2-1, with 11 bases fitting TRBD2. In germline, CDR1 is SGHDT, CDR2 YYEEEE. V dropped 4 bases and J dropped 1; count of bases not matched to a gene: 7. The CDR3 is made up of 17 amino acids.

The V call is TRBV5-1, the J call TRBJ1-4, with 7 nucleotides matching TRBD1. This CDR3 has 14 amino acids. CDR1 and CDR2 from the germline V gene are SGHRS and YFSETQ. The ends lost 1 base at V and 8 bases at J; junction bases unmatched: 5. CDR3 bases: TGCGCCAGCAGCTTGACAGGGGAAGGGGAAAAACTGTTTTTT. Protein: CASSLTGEGEKLFF.

The genes are TRBV3-1 (or the pseudogene TRBV3-2) and TRBJ2-3; D gene uncertain. CDR3 length: 14 amino acids. Germline-derived CDR1 and CDR2 are LGHDT and YNNKEL (reference sequence). Trimming stripped 3 bases from V and 0 bases from J, with 7 bases between. This chain's CDR3 is CASSHTASTDTQYF. The CDR3 coding sequence is TGTGCCAGCAGCCACACGGCCAGCACAGATACGCAGTATTTT.

The chain links TRBV5-4 to TRBJ2-5; 12 bases are a match to TRBD2. The CDR3 consists of 16 residues. Trimming removed 1 base from V and 4 bases from J; junction bases left unmatched: 5. CDR1 SGHNT and CDR2 YYREEE come from the germline V gene (reference sequence). In DNA form, the CDR3 reads TGTGCCAGCAGCTTGTCACTAGCGGGAGGTTTAGAGACCCAGTACTTC. Its protein product is CASSLSLAGGLETQYF.

V and J are TRBV20-1 and TRBJ2-7; 9 bases match TRBD2. Germline V CDR1 and CDR2: DFQATT, SNEGSKA (reference sequence). The ends lost 3 bases at V and 0 bases at J; junction bases unmatched: 21. This CDR3 region has 20 residues. CDR3 loop: CSASSLAGASFVGNSYEQYF. In nucleotides, the CDR3 is TGCAGTGCTAGTTCGTTAGCGGGAGCCTCATTCGTGGGGAACTCCTACGAGCAGTACTTC.

In its sample, this clone was seen once. The chain employs TRBV29-1 and TRBJ1-4, with D unresolved. V lost 7 bases, J lost 8 bases, and 14 bases lay in between. CDR3 length: 12 amino acids. Germline V gene lookup returns CDR1 SQVTM and CDR2 ANQGSEA. Written as DNA, the CDR3 is TGCAGCGGCACTGGGGTCGGGGAAAAACTGTTTTTT. Translated, it gives CSGTGVGEKLFF.

Only a few counts were recorded for this clone. The chain combines TRBV4-2 with TRBJ1-4; D possibly corresponds to TRBD1 (5 bases). The CDR3 sequence is 15 residues long. Per germline, CDR1 LGHNA and CDR2 YNFKEQ. Trimming stripped 1 base from V and 8 bases from J, with 14 bases between. Here the CDR3 reads CASSQALGGGEKLFF. CDR3 DNA sequence: TGTGCCAGCAGCCAAGCTCTGGGGGGAGGGGAAAAACTGTTTTTT.

The genes are TRBV11-3 and TRBJ2-3; 11 positions match TRBD2. The CDR3 has 15 residues. V shed 4 bases, J shed 6 bases, and the junction held 6 bases outside the gene matches. Germline V CDR1 and CDR2: SGHNT, YENEEA. CDR3 DNA sequence: TGTGCCAGCAGCTGGGGACTAGCGGCGGCGGATACGCAGTATTTT. Translation gives CASSWGLAAADTQYF.

This clone was detected once. The rearrangement uses TRBV6-5 and TRBJ1-3; the D is unclear. V was pared by 5 bases and J by 1 base, with 12 bases between. Germline V gene data show CDR1 as MNHEY and CDR2 as SVGAGI. This CDR3 spans 15 amino acids. CDR3 DNA sequence: TGTGCCAGCAGTCACGGGCGGGGATCTGGAAACACCATATATTTT. This translates into CASSHGRGSGNTIYF.

The chain joins TRBV2 to TRBJ2-2; weak D call: TRBD2 (5 bases). The CDR3 sequence is 10 residues long. The germline V and J ends were trimmed by 10 bases and 8 bases, with 8 bases remaining between them. Germline CDR1 reads SNHLY; CDR2 reads FYNNEI. The CDR3 nucleotides are TGTGCCACAGGAGGTGGGGAGCTGTTTTTT. Translation: CATGGGELFF.

The chain uses TRBV11-2 and TRBJ2-3, with TRBD2 identical over 7 bases. The V and J ends lost 5 bases and 3 bases, in that order; junction bases with no gene match: 8. Germline CDR1 and CDR2: SGHAT and FQNNGV. This CDR3 contains 15 residues. CDR3 DNA sequence: TGTGCCAGCAGCGCCGGACTAGGGATAACAGATACGCAGTATTTT. This sequence encodes CASSAGLGITDTQYF.

V usage is TRBV9 and J usage is TRBJ1-1; 10 positions match TRBD1. The germline V gene has CDR1 SGDLS and CDR2 YYNGEE. Trimming at V came to 0 bases and at J to 5 bases, leaving 4 bases not matched to a gene. The CDR3 extends over 15 amino acids. CDR3 in amino acids: CASSVDPGQGTEAFF. The CDR3 DNA follows: TGTGCCAGCAGCGTAGATCCGGGACAGGGGACTGAAGCTTTCTTT. The complete variable domain, with remaining parts taken from reference TRBV9 and TRBJ1-1, reads DSGVTQTPKHLITATGQRVTLRCSPRSGDLSVYWYQQSLDQGLQFLIQYYNGEERAKGNILERFSAQQFPDLHSELNLSSLELGDSALYFCASSVDPGQGTEAFFGQGTRLTVV.

The chain joins TRBV18 to TRBJ2-6, with 8 bases fitting TRBD1. Germline V gives CDR1 KGHSH, CDR2 LQKENI. The CDR3 extends over 17 amino acids. Trimming cost V 3 bases and J 0 bases; bases outside gene matches: 4. The CDR3, as DNA: TGTGCCAGCTCACCGGGACAGGCAGGCTCTGGGGCCAACGTCCTGACTTTC. This translates into CASSPGQAGSGANVLTF.

The J gene is TRBJ2-1, the V gene TRBV15; 9 nucleotides agree with TRBD2. The length of the CDR3 is 15 residues. Germline V CDR1 and CDR2: LNHNV, YYDKDF (reference sequence). Germline trimming cut 7 bases from V and 5 bases from J; bases unmatched to any gene: 9. CDR3 amino acids: CATTYGAGGDNEQFF. DNA of the CDR3: TGTGCCACCACATACGGAGCGGGAGGAGACAATGAGCAGTTCTTC.

This chain joins TRBV5-5 and TRBJ2-2, with D tentatively TRBD1 or TRBD2 (5 bases each). Deletions cut 4 bases from V and 4 bases from J, with 14 bases between. Germline lookup yields CDR1 SGHKS and CDR2 YYEKEE (reference sequence). The CDR3 is 15 residues long. CDR3 region: CASSEREGVTGELFF. The CDR3, as DNA: TGTGCCAGCAGCGAACGGGAAGGGGTCACCGGGGAGCTGTTTTTT.

In its sample, this clone was seen a few times. The chain couples TRBV5-4 to TRBJ2-7; 7 nucleotides line up with TRBD1. With V trimmed by 1 base and J by 0 bases, 1 base remained unmatched. There are 14 residues in the CDR3. Germline CDR1 is SGHNT and CDR2 is YYREEE (reference sequence). CDR3 loop: CASSLTGVSYEQYF. CDR3 DNA: TGTGCCAGCAGCTTGACAGGGGTCTCCTACGAGCAGTACTTC.

The V and J genes are TRBV18 and TRBJ1-3; 8 positions match TRBD1. The CDR3 covers 16 residues. Germline lookup yields CDR1 KGHSH and CDR2 LQKENI. Unmatched junction bases numbered 4, after V lost 3 bases and J lost 0 bases. The DNA of the CDR3 is TGTGCCAGCTCACCTGTACAGGGGGACTCTGGAAACACCATATATTTT. This gives the protein CASSPVQGDSGNTIYF.

This rearrangement joins TRBV3-1 (or the pseudogene TRBV3-2) to TRBJ1-1; TRBD1 might be the D (6 bases). The ends were cut back, 5 bases at V and 5 bases at J, with 12 bases in the middle. The CDR3 covers 13 residues. Germline V CDR1 and CDR2: LGHDT, YNNKEL (reference sequence). CDR3 protein: CASSSTGWTEAFF. CDR3 nucleotide sequence: TGTGCCAGCAGCAGTACAGGGTGGACTGAAGCTTTCTTT.